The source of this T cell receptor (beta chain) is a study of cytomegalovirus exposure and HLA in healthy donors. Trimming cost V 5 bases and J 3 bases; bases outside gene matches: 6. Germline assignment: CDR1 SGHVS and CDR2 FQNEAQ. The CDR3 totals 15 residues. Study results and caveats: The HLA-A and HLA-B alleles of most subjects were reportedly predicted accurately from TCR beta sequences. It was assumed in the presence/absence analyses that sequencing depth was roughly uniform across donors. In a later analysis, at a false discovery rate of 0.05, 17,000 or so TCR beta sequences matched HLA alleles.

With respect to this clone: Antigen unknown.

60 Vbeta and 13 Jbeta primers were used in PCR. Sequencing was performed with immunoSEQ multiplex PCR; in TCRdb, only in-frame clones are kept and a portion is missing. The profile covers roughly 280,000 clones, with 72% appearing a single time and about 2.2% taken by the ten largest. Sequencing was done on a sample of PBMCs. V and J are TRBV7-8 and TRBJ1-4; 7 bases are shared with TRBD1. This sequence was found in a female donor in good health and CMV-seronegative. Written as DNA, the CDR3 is TGTGCCAGCAGCCAAAGGGACAGATCTAATGAAAAACTGTTTTTT. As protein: CASSQRDRSNEKLFF.